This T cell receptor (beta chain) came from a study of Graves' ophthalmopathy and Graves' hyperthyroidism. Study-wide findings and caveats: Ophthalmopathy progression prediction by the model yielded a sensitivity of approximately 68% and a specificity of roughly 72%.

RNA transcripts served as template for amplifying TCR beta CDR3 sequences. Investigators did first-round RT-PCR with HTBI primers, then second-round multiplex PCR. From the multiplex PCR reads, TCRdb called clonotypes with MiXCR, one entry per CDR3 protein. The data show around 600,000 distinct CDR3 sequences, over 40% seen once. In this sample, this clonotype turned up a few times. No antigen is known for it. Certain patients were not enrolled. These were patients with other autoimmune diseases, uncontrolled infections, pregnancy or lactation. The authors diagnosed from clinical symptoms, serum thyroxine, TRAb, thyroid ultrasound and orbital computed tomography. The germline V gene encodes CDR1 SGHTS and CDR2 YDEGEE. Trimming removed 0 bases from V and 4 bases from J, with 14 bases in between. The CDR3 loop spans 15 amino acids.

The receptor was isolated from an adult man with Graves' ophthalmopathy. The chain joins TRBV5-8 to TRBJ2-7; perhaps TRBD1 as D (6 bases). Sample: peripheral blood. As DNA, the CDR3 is TGTGCCAGCAGCTTGGCCAGGGGTCGTGTTTACGAGCAGTACTTC. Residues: CASSLARGRVYEQYF.